Listed below are T cell receptor beta chains from one sample, sequenced in a study of control samples from healthy donors and cancer patients. The data were produced by immunoSEQ multiplex PCR, yet TCRdb's version contains in-frame clones alone and is incomplete. The sample has under 200,000 clones, approximately 93% seen once. The specimen was blood. Receptor source: a woman aged 40 to 49 in good health. Each CDR3 is given with its conserved first and last residue. The order of the fields is J gene, D gene, V gene, clone size, CDR3 DNA, CDR3 protein. A D gene is named only where the DNA matches it firmly. Expanded clones are given a class, and other clones once, few, many or no size at all.

TRBJ1-2	TRBD1	TRBV3-1/TRBV3-2	.	TGTGCCAGCAGCCAGCCGGGACAGCGGGCTCGGGACTATGGCTACACCTTC	CASSQPGQRARDYGYTF
TRBJ1-3	.	TRBV12-3/TRBV12-4	.	TGTGCCAGCAGTTTAGTTGGAAACACCATATATTTT	CASSLVGNTIYF
TRBJ1-5	.	TRBV6-5	once	TGTGCCAGCAGTTACGGGGGGGCGAGCAATCAGCCCCAGCATTTT	CASSYGGASNQPQHF
TRBJ2-7	TRBD1	TRBV3-1/TRBV3-2	.	TGTGCCAGCAGCCAAGCCTCCGGGACAGGACCTTACTACGAGCAGTACTTC	CASSQASGTGPYYEQYF
TRBJ1-5	.	TRBV18	.	TGTGCCAGCTCACCAGGGACCTTCTATCAGCCCCAGCATTTT	CASSPGTFYQPQHF
TRBJ1-1	.	TRBV12-3/TRBV12-4	.	TGTGCCAGCAGTCCCGGGGGGAGAGCTTTCTTT	CASSPGGRAFF
TRBJ1-1	TRBD1	TRBV27	.	TGTGCCAGCAGTAGACAGGGTCGAAACACTGAAGCTTTCTTT	CASSRQGRNTEAFF
TRBJ2-7	.	TRBV6-6	.	TGTGCCAGCAGTTGGGGGCGGGACTCCTACGAGCAGTACTTC	CASSWGRDSYEQYF
TRBJ1-1	.	TRBV7-8	.	TGTATTCCGGATATCTCTGAAGCTTTCTTT	CIPDISEAFF
TRBJ2-1	.	TRBV6-2/TRBV6-3	.	TGTGCCAGCAGTTACGACCGGGACAACTACAATGAGCAGTTCTTC	CASSYDRDNYNEQFF
TRBJ1-6	TRBD1	TRBV7-2	once	TGTGCCAGCAGCTTAGAGACAGGGGGAGGAAGATCACCCCTCCACTTT	CASSLETGGGRSPLHF
TRBJ1-1	TRBD1	TRBV14	once	TGTGCCAGCAGCCGAGGACAGGGGGTAGGGAACACTGAAGCTTTCTTT	CASSRGQGVGNTEAFF
TRBJ2-7	TRBD2	TRBV2	.	TGTGCCAGCACCCAGGCGGATGCGGGGGTGCACTACGAGCAGTACTTC	CASTQADAGVHYEQYF
TRBJ1-1	TRBD1	TRBV20-1	.	TGCAGTGCTAGTTTACCAGGGGGAACGAACACTGAAGCTTTCTTT	CSASLPGGTNTEAFF
TRBJ2-7	.	TRBV5-1	.	TGCGCCAGCAGCTTGGAGGCAGGGGTTCTATACGAGCAGTACTTC	CASSLEAGVLYEQYF
TRBJ1-5	.	TRBV19	.	TGTGCCAGTAGTATCTGGGGGATCGGTCAGCCCCAGCATTTT	CASSIWGIGQPQHF
TRBJ2-2	.	TRBV9	.	TGTGCCAGCAGCGTAGAGAGCAGAAACACCGGGGAGCTGTTTTTT	CASSVESRNTGELFF
TRBJ2-5	.	TRBV6-1	once	TGTGCCAGCAGTGAAGCGCTTTTGGACTACAGGCAAGAGACCCAGTACTTC	CASSEALLDYRQETQYF
TRBJ1-2	TRBD1	TRBV6-2/TRBV6-3	.	TGTGCCAGCAGTTACGGACAGGGGGCACGTGGCTACACCTTC	CASSYGQGARGYTF
TRBJ2-1	.	TRBV25-1	once	TGTGCCAGCAGCGAGGGTAGGGGTACCTACAATGAGCAGTTCTTC	CASSEGRGTYNEQFF
TRBJ1-2	.	TRBV6-6	.	TGTGCCAGCAGTAAACCGCGACAGGCAGCTAACTATGGCTACACCTTC	CASSKPRQAANYGYTF
TRBJ1-2	TRBD1	TRBV4-2	once	TGTGCCAGCAGCCAAGGAGGGGGCGATAGCTATGGCTACACCTTC	CASSQGGGDSYGYTF
TRBJ2-3	.	TRBV4-3	few	TGCGCCAGCAGCCAAACCCGGGGGCCTTCCTCCGCTAGCACAGATACGCAGTATTTT	CASSQTRGPSSASTDTQYF
TRBJ2-7	.	TRBV18	.	TGTGCCAGCTCACCGAACCCGCATGCCAACGAGCAGTACTTC	CASSPNPHANEQYF
TRBJ2-3	.	TRBV1	.	TGCACCAGCAGCCGCCCCCAGCGGCGCACAGATACGCAGTATTTT	CTSSRPQRRTDTQYF
TRBJ2-7	.	TRBV5-5	.	TGTGCCAGCAGCTTGGTGGCGGGAACCCCCTACGAGCAGTACTTC	CASSLVAGTPYEQYF
TRBJ2-1	TRBD2	TRBV7-9	.	TGTGCCAGCAGCTTCTCCGGGACTAGCATTGAGCAGTTCTTC	CASSFSGTSIEQFF
TRBJ2-2	TRBD2	TRBV7-2	few	TGTGCCAGCACCCTAGCGGGGGGGCCCGTCGGGGAGCTGTTTTTT	CASTLAGGPVGELFF
TRBJ2-2	.	TRBV5-6	.	TGTGCCAGCAGCTTGGGATGGGGGTCCCACGCGAACACCGGGGAGCTGTTTTTT	CASSLGWGSHANTGELFF
TRBJ1-1	.	TRBV6-5	.	TGTGCCAGCAGTTACTCAGGTGAGAACACTGAAGCTTTCTTT	CASSYSGENTEAFF
TRBJ2-1	.	TRBV2	.	TGTGCCAGCAGAGAAAAAACCGGGACACCGTACAATGAGCAGTTCTTC	CASREKTGTPYNEQFF
TRBJ2-7	TRBD1	TRBV13	.	TGTGCCAGCAGCCCCGACAGGGGGTCTTCGGGGGAGCAGTACTTC	CASSPDRGSSGEQYF
TRBJ2-5	.	TRBV2	.	TGTGCCAGCAGTATGAGTTGGGGAGAGACCCAGTACTTC	CASSMSWGETQYF
TRBJ1-1	.	TRBV7-2	.	TGTGCCAGCAGCGTACCGACAGGTTCCGGGGGAGCTTTCTTT	CASSVPTGSGGAFF
TRBJ1-5	.	TRBV6-6	once	TGTGCCAGCAGTTACGCCGGGGGCAATCAGCCCCAGCATTTT	CASSYAGGNQPQHF
TRBJ1-5	.	TRBV28	.	TGTGCCAGCAGTTTGGGGGGAAATAGCAATCAGCCCCAGCATTTT	CASSLGGNSNQPQHF
TRBJ2-1	.	TRBV11-2	.	TGTGCCAGCAGCTTAGATTGGGGGAATGAGCAGTTCTTC	CASSLDWGNEQFF
TRBJ2-7	TRBD2	TRBV5-6	.	TGTGCCAGCAGCTTGCGCCTAGCGGGGGCCACCTACGAGCAGTACTTC	CASSLRLAGATYEQYF
TRBJ1-5	.	TRBV20-1	.	TGCAGTGCTAGTATCGGGGATTATCAGCCCCAGCATTTT	CSASIGDYQPQHF
TRBJ1-5	.	TRBV15	.	TGTGCCACCAGCGCAGAGGCTAGGGTCTGGCAGCCCCAGCATTTT	CATSAEARVWQPQHF
TRBJ2-7	TRBD1	TRBV7-9	.	TGTGCCAGCAGCTCCGGGACAGTCACCTACGAGCAGTACTTC	CASSSGTVTYEQYF
TRBJ2-2	.	TRBV7-9	.	TGTGCCAGCAGCCCCCGGACCGAGAACACCGGGGAGCTGTTTTTT	CASSPRTENTGELFF
TRBJ1-1	.	TRBV19	once	TGTGCCAGTAGTATTTCAGGGGCGGGGTCGGATGAAGCTTTCTTT	CASSISGAGSDEAFF
TRBJ1-5	.	TRBV4-3	.	TGCGCCAGCAGCCAAGATGTAAGGGGGTTTCAGCCCCAGCATTTT	CASSQDVRGFQPQHF
TRBJ2-2	.	TRBV4-2	.	TGTGCCAGCAGCCAAGAGGTGGGGGGGCCAGTCACCGGGGAGCTGTTTTTT	CASSQEVGGPVTGELFF
TRBJ2-7	.	TRBV18	once	TGTGCCAGCTCACTAACTAGAATATCCTCCTACGAGCAGTACTTC	CASSLTRISSYEQYF
TRBJ2-1	TRBD2	TRBV7-9	.	TGTGCCAGCAGCTCCTCCGGGACTAGCAGCCGTAATGAGCAGTTCTTC	CASSSSGTSSRNEQFF
TRBJ1-1	.	TRBV5-1	.	TGCGCCAGCAGCGCGGGGGCACGAACTGAAGCTTTCTTT	CASSAGARTEAFF
TRBJ1-2	.	TRBV30	.	TGTGCCAGCCTCCGGGACGGACTAAACTATGGCTACACCTTC	CASLRDGLNYGYTF
TRBJ2-3	.	TRBV5-1	.	TGCGCCAGCAGCTTGGGGAGCGGGACAGATACGCAGTATTTT	CASSLGSGTDTQYF
TRBJ2-3	.	TRBV5-1	.	TGCGCCACCCGACGAGGGCAGGAGGGAGATACGCAGTATTTT	CATRRGQEGDTQYF
TRBJ2-7	.	TRBV27	.	TGTGCCAGCAGTTTGCGAGGGTTTTTACGCGAGCAGTACTTC	CASSLRGFLREQYF
TRBJ1-1	.	TRBV19	.	TGTGCCAGTAGTATACAGGGCCTCACTGAAGCTTTCTTT	CASSIQGLTEAFF
TRBJ2-7	TRBD2	TRBV9	.	TGTGCCAGCAGCGTTACCGGGACTAGCGGTACCTACGAGCAGTACTTC	CASSVTGTSGTYEQYF
TRBJ2-1	.	TRBV28	.	TGTGCCAGCAGTTCCGTTAGCGGCGGATTTTACAATGAGCAGTTCTTC	CASSSVSGGFYNEQFF